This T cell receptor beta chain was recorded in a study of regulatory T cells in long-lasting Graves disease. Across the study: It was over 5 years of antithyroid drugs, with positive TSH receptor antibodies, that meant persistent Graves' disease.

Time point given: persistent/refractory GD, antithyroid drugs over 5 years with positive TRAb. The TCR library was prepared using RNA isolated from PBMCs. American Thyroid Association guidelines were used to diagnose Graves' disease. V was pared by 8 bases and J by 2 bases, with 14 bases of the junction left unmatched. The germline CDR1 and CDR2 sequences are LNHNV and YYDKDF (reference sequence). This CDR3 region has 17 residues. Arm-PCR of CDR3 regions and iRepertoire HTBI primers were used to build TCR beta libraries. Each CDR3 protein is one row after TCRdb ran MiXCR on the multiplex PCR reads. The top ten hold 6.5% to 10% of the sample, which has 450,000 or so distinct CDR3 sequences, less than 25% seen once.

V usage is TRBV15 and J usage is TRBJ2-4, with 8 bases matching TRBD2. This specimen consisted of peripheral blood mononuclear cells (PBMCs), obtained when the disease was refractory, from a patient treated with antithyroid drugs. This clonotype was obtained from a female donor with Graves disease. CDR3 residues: CATGASGGRLSKNIQYF. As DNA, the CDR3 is TGTGCCACCGGAGCCTCGGGGGGGCGGCTATCCAAAAACATTCAGTACTTC.